This TCR beta chain was obtained from a study of cytomegalovirus exposure and HLA in healthy donors. General observations from the study: Using the classifier, cytomegalovirus status was reportedly diagnosed with high specificity and sensitivity. Altogether, 160 or so TCR beta chains were recorded as cytomegalovirus-associated. Usually a TCR sequence was rare, but some public TCRs were found in many donors.

Sequencing used immunoSEQ multiplex PCR; TCRdb keeps in-frame clones, though not all of them. The data show about 58,000 clones, about 88% seen once. Germline trimming cut 2 bases from V and 6 bases from J; bases unmatched to any gene: 10. Per germline, CDR1 PRHDT and CDR2 FYEKMQ (reference sequence). The CDR3 covers 17 residues. Concerning this clone: As yet, its antigen is unknown.

Sequencing used PBMCs. The rearrangement joins TRBV13 to TRBJ2-2, with 9 positions matching TRBD1. This TCR was recovered from a man between 18 and 29 years old in good health and CMV-seronegative. The CDR3 loop is CASSLYVGQGYAGELFF. CDR3 nucleotides: TGTGCCAGCAGCTTATATGTCGGACAGGGGTACGCCGGGGAGCTGTTTTTT.